This T cell receptor (beta chain) was obtained from a study of T-cell reconstitution after alpha-beta-depleted transplantation in children. Preparation of the TCRbeta library was carried out with unique molecular identifiers. TCRdb itself ran the PCR reads through MiXCR, one entry per CDR3 protein. The table records fewer than 700,000 distinct CDR3 sequences, roughly 13% of them present only once. CDR3 length equals 18 residues. Trimming cost V 3 bases and J 5 bases; bases outside gene matches: 14. From germline, CDR1 is DFQATT and CDR2 SNEGSKA (reference sequence). Broader study findings: It was surviving recipient T cells and thymic progenitors that gave some patients high TCRbeta diversity at day 60. Several hundred expanded graft clones reportedly were the source of alpha-beta T cells about two months after transplant. T-cell numbers and diversity one year post-transplant derived largely from freshly generated T cells.

With respect to this clonotype: Its antigen is as yet unknown.

V usage is TRBV20-1 and J usage is TRBJ2-1, with 12 bases lining up with TRBD2. Sample: PBMCs, mostly from graft donor cells, taken 360 days after TCRalphabeta/CD19-depleted stem cell transplant. The TCR sequence derives from a male patient aged 10 to 17 who had a stem cell transplant for acute myeloid leukemia, so the T cells may come from the graft donor. CDR3 in amino acids: CSASRLAGGPGDHNEQFF. The CDR3 nucleotides read TGCAGTGCTAGCCGCCTAGCGGGAGGGCCTGGCGACCACAATGAGCAGTTCTTC.